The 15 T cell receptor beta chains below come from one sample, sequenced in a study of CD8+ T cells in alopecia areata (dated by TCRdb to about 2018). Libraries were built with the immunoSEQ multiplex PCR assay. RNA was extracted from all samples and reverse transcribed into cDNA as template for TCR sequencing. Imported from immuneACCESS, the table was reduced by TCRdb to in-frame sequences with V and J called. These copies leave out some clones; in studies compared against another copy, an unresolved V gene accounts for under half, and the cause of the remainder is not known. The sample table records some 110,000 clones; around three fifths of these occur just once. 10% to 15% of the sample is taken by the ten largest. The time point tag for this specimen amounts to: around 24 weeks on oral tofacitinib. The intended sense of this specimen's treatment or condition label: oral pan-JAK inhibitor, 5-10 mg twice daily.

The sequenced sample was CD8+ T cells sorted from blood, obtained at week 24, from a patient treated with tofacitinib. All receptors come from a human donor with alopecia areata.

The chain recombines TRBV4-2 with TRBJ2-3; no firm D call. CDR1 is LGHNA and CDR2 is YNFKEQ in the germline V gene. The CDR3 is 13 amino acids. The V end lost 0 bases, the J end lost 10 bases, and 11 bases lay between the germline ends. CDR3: CASSQDGEEAQYF. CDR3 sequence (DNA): TGTGCCAGCAGCCAAGATGGGGAAGAGGCGCAGTATTTT.

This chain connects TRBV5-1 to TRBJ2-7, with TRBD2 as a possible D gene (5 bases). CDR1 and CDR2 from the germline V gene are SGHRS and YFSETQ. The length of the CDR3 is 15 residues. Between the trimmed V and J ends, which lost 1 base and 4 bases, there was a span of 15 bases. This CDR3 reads CASSLRSLGEYEQYF. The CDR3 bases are TGCGCCAGCAGCTTGCGGAGTCTGGGAGAGTACGAGCAGTACTTC. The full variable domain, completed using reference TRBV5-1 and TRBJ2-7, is KAGVTQTPRYLIKTRGQQVTLSCSPISGHRSVSWYQQTPGQGLQFLFEYFSETQRNKGNFPGRFSGRQFSNSRSEMNVSTLELGDSALYLCASSLRSLGEYEQYFGPGTRLTVT.

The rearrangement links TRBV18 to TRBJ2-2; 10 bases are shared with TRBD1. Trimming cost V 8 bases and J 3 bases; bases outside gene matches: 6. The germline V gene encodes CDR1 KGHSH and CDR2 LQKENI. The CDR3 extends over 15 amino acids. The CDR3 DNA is TGTGCCAGCACACTCGGGACAGGGGACACCGGGGAGCTGTTTTTT. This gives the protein CASTLGTGDTGELFF. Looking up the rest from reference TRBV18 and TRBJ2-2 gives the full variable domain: NAGVMQNPRHLVRRRGQEARLRCSPMKGHSHVYWYRQLPEEGLKFMVYLQKENIIDESGMPKERFSAEFPKEGPSILRIQQVVRGDSAAYFCASTLGTGDTGELFFGEGSRLTVL.

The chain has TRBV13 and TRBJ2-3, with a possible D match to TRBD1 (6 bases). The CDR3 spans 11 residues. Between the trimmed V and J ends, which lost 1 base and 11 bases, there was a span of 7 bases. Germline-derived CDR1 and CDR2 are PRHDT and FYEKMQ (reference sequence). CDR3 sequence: CASSLEGEQYF. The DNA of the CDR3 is TGTGCCAGCAGCTTAGAGGGGGAGCAGTATTTT.

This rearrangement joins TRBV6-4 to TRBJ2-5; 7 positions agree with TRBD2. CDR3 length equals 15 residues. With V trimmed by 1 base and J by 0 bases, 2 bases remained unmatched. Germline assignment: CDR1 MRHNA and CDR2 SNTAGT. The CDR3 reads CASSDLLAYQETQYF. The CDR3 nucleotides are TGTGCCAGCAGTGACTTACTAGCGTACCAAGAGACCCAGTACTTC.

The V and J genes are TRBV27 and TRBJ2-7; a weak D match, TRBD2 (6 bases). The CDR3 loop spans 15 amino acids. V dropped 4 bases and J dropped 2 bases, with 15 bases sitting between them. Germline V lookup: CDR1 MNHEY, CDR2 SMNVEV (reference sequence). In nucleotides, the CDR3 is TGTGCCAGCAGTTATGGGCGGGGCCAAACCTACGAGCAGTACTTC. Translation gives CASSYGRGQTYEQYF.

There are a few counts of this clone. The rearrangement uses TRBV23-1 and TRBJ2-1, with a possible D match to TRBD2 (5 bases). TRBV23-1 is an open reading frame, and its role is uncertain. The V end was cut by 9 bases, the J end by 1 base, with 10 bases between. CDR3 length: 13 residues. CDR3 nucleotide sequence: TGCGCCAGAGGCGGGCGTTCCTACAATGAGCAGTTCTTC. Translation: CARGGRSYNEQFF.

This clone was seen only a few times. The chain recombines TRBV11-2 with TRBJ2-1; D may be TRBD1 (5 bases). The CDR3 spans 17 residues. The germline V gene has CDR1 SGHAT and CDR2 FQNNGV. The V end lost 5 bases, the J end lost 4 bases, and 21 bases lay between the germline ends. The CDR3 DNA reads TGTGCCAGCAGCGAGTCGGACATAGGATTGATTTACAATGAGCAGTTCTTC. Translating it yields CASSESDIGLIYNEQFF.

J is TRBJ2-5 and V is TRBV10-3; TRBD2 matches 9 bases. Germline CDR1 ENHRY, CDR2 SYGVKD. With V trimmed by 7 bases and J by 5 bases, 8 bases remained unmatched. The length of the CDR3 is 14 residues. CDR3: CAIKASGESETQYF. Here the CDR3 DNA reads TGTGCCATCAAGGCTAGCGGGGAAAGTGAGACCCAGTACTTC.

The CDR3 sequence is CASSPFGTRDGYTF. CDR3 in DNA: TGTGCCAGCAGCCCATTTGGGACACGTGATGGCTACACCTTC. This chain joins TRBV14 and TRBJ1-2; tentative D call: TRBD1 (6 bases). The V end lost 4 bases, the J end lost 6 bases, and 15 bases lay between the germline ends. CDR1 is SGHDN and CDR2 is FVKESK in the germline V gene. The CDR3 sequence is 14 residues long.

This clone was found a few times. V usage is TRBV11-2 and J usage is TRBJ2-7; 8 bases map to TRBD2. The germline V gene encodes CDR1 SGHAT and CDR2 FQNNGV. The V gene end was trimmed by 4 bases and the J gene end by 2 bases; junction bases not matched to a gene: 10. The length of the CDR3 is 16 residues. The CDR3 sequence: CASSSGSGGDPYEQYF. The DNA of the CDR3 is TGTGCCAGCAGCTCGGGAAGCGGGGGAGACCCCTACGAGCAGTACTTC.

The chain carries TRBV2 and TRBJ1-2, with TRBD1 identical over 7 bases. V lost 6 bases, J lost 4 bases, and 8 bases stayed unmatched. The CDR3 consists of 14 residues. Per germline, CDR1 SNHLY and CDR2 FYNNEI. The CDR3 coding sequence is TGTGCCAGCAGCGATCCAAGGACAGGCTATGGCTACACCTTC. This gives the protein CASSDPRTGYGYTF.

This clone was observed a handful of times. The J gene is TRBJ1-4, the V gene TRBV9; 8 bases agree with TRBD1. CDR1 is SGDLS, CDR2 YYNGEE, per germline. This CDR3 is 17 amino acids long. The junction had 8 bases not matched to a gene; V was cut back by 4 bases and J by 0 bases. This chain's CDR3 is CASSPGQGLSTNEKLFF. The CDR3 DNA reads TGTGCCAGCAGCCCAGGACAGGGACTTTCAACTAATGAAAAACTGTTTTTT.

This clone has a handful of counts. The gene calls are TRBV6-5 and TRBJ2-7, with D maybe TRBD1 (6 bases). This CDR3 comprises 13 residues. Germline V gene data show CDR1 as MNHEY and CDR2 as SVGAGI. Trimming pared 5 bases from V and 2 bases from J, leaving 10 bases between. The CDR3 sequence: CASSNRVTYEQYF. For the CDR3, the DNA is TGTGCCAGCAGTAACAGGGTCACCTACGAGCAGTACTTC.

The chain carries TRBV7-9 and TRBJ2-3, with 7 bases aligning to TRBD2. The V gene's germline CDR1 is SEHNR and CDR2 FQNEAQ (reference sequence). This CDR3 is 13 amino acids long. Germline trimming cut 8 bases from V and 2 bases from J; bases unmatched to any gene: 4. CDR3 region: CASAWDYTDTQYF. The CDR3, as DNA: TGTGCCAGCGCATGGGACTACACAGATACGCAGTATTTT.